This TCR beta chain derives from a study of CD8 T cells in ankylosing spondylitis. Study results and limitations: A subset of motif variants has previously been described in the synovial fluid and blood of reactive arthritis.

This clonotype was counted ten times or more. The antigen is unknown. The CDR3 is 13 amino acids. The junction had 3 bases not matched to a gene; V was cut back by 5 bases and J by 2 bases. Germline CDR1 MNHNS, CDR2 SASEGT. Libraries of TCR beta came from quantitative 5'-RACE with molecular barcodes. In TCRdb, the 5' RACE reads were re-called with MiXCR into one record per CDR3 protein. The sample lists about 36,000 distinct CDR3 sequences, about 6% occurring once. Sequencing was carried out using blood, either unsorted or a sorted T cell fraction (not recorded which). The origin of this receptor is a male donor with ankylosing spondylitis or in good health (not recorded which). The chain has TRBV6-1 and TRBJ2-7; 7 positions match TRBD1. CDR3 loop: CASSRDSAYEQYF. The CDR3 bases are TGTGCCAGCAGTCGGGACAGCGCCTACGAGCAGTACTTC.